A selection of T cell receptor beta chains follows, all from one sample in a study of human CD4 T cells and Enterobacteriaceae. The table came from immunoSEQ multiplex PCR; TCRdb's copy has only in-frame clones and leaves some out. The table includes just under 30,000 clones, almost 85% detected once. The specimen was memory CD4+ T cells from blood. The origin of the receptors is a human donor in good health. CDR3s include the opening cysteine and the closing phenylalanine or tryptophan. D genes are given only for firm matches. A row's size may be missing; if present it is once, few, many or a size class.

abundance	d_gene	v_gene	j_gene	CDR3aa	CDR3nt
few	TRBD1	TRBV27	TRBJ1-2	CASSTRQGVNYGYTF	TGTGCCAGCAGTACCCGACAGGGAGTTAACTATGGCTACACCTTC
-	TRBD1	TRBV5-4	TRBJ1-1	CASSGGTGGAGAGLLGAFF	TGTGCCAGCAGCGGGGGGACAGGCGGCGCTGGTGCCGGGCTCTTGGGAGCTTTCTTT
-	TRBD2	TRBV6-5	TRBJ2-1	CASRTETGGNEQFF	TGTGCCAGCAGGACCGAGACGGGGGGCAATGAGCAGTTCTTC
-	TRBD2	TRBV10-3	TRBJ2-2	CAISGRLADGELFF	TGTGCCATCAGTGGTCGACTAGCGGACGGGGAGCTGTTTTTT
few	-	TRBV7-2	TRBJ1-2	CASSSPGLYDYGYTF	TGTGCCAGCAGCTCGCCGGGTCTTTATGACTATGGCTACACCTTC
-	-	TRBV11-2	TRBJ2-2	CASSLEFLPGGELFF	TGTGCCAGCAGCTTAGAATTCCTTCCGGGGGGGGAGCTGTTTTTT
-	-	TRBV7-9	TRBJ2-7	CASSLDYHEQYF	TGTGCCAGCAGCTTGGACTATCACGAGCAGTACTTC
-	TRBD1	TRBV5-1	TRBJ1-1	CASSLRTGSGTEAFF	TGCGCCAGCAGCCTACGGACAGGGTCGGGCACTGAAGCTTTCTTT
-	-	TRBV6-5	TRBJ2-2	CASMRDQGTGELFF	TGTGCCAGTATGCGGGATCAGGGGACCGGGGAGCTGTTTTTT
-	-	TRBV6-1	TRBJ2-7	CASLQISYEQYF	TGTGCCAGTCTACAGATCTCCTACGAGCAGTACTTC
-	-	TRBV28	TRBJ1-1	CASRSPSQGLNTEAFF	TGTGCCAGCAGGTCGCCGTCTCAGGGGCTGAACACTGAAGCTTTCTTT
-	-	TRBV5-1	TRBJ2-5	CASSLAARQETQYF	TGCGCCAGCAGCTTGGCCGCGAGGCAAGAGACCCAGTACTTC
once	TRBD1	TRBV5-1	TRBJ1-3	CASSQGARGNTIYF	TGCGCCAGCAGTCAGGGGGCGCGGGGAAACACCATATATTTT
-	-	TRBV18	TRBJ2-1	CASSPPGQTYNEQFF	TGTGCCAGCTCACCCCCGGGTCAGACCTACAATGAGCAGTTCTTC
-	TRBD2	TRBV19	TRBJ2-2	CASRISGTNPGELFF	TGTGCCAGTAGGATCTCCGGGACTAACCCCGGGGAGCTGTTTTTT
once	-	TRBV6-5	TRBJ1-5	CASSYSGDAQPQHF	TGTGCCAGCAGTTACTCAGGGGACGCTCAGCCCCAGCATTTT
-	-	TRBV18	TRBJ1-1	CASSPQMSGPPRVGTEAFF	TGTGCCAGCTCACCGCAGATGTCAGGGCCACCCCGGGTTGGCACTGAAGCTTTCTTT
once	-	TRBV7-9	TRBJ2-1	CASSLATAYNEQFF	TGTGCCAGCAGCTTAGCTACAGCTTACAATGAGCAGTTCTTC
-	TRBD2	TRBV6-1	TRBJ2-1	CASSEEVGLATYNEQFF	TGTGCCAGCAGTGAAGAGGTAGGACTAGCGACCTACAATGAGCAGTTCTTC
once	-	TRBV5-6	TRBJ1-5	CASGGRAEEPYSNQPQHF	TGTGCCAGCGGCGGGAGGGCCGAAGAACCTTATAGCAATCAGCCCCAGCATTTT
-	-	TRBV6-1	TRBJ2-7	CASSEVGYEQYF	TGTGCCAGCAGTGAAGTAGGGTACGAGCAGTACTTC
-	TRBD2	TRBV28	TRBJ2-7	CASSPISALAGGEQYF	TGTGCCAGCAGTCCGATTTCCGCACTAGCGGGAGGCGAGCAGTACTTC
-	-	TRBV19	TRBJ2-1	CASSKAEGELNEQFF	TGTGCCAGTAGTAAGGCAGAGGGGGAACTCAATGAGCAGTTCTTC
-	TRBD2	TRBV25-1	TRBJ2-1	CASSVLAGGSYNEQFF	TGTGCCAGCAGTGTACTAGCGGGAGGCTCCTACAATGAGCAGTTCTTC
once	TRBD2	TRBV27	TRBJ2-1	CASRGLAGGDNEQFF	TGTGCCAGCAGAGGACTAGCGGGAGGGGACAATGAGCAGTTCTTC
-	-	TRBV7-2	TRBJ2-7	CASSASSYEQYF	TGTGCCAGCAGCGCGAGCTCCTACGAGCAGTACTTC
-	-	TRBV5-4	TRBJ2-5	CASSSITGMGGQETQYF	TGTGCCAGCAGCTCGATTACAGGCATGGGGGGCCAAGAGACCCAGTACTTC
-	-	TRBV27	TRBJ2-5	CASSLHYQETQYF	TGTGCCAGCAGTTTACACTACCAAGAGACCCAGTACTTC
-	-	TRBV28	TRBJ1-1	CASNRGHMNTEAFF	TGTGCCAGCAACCGGGGACATATGAACACTGAAGCTTTCTTT
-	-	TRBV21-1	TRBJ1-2	CASTEKWTGGYTF	TGTGCCAGCACCGAAAAGTGGACAGGAGGCTACACCTTC
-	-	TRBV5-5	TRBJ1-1	CASSLSQGQKAFF	TGTGCCAGCAGCTTGTCCCAGGGACAAAAAGCTTTCTTT
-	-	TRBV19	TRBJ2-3	CASSISRTFTDTQYF	TGTGCCAGTAGTATAAGTCGGACGTTCACAGATACGCAGTATTTT
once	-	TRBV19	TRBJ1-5	CASIRSAGLQPQHF	TGTGCCAGTATTCGTTCCGCTGGTCTTCAGCCCCAGCATTTT
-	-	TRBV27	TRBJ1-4	CASSFTATNEKLFF	TGTGCCAGCAGTTTTACAGCAACTAATGAAAAACTGTTTTTT
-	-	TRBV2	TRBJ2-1	CASSRELSWFF	TGTGCCAGCAGTAGAGAGCTGTCCTGGTTCTTC
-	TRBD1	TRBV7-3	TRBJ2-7	CASSLTRAGGTYEQYF	TGTGCCAGCAGCTTAACGCGGGCAGGGGGTACCTACGAGCAGTACTTC
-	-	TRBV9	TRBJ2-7	CASSVGYEQYF	TGTGCCAGCAGCGTTGGATACGAGCAGTACTTC
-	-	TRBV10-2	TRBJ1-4	CASRGLTNEKLFF	TGCGCCAGCAGGGGGTTAACTAATGAAAAACTGTTTTTT
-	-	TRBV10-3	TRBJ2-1	CAISESGGGVSYNEQFF	TGTGCCATCAGTGAGTCTGGAGGCGGTGTCTCCTACAATGAGCAGTTCTTC
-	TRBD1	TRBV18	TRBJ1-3	CASSPPGTGGTVGNTIYF	TGTGCCAGCTCACCACCCGGGACAGGGGGCACGGTTGGAAACACCATATATTTT
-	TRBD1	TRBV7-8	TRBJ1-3	CASSLRGDRSSGNTIYF	TGTGCCAGCAGCTTAAGGGGGGACAGAAGCTCTGGAAACACCATATATTTT
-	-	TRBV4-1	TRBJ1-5	CASSQVGRRGGGNQPQHF	TGCGCCAGCAGCCAAGTGGGACGCAGGGGAGGGGGGAATCAGCCCCAGCATTTT
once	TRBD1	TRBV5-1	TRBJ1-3	CASSLTGGKGNTIYF	TGCGCCAGCAGCTTGACAGGGGGCAAAGGAAACACCATATATTTT
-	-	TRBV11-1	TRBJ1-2	CASSLGAEANYGYTF	TGTGCCAGCAGCTTAGGGGCGGAAGCTAACTATGGCTACACCTTC
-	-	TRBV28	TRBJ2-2	CASSSQGTAGTGELFF	TGTGCCAGCAGCTCCCAGGGGACGGCGGGCACCGGGGAGCTGTTTTTT
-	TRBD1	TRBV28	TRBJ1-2	CASRLEGQVDGYTF	TGTGCCAGTCGGCTTGAGGGACAGGTTGATGGCTACACCTTC
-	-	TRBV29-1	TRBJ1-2	CSVGGQGYGYTF	TGCAGCGTTGGGGGGCAGGGCTATGGCTACACCTTC
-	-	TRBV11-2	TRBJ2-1	CASSFLQGKRNEQFF	TGTGCCAGCAGCTTTCTCCAGGGTAAGAGGAATGAGCAGTTCTTC
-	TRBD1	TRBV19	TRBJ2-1	CASSIETGGYNEQFF	TGTGCCAGTAGTATCGAGACAGGGGGCTACAATGAGCAGTTCTTC
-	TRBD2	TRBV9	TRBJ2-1	CASSPGLAGGGGEQFF	TGTGCCAGCAGCCCTGGACTAGCGGGAGGAGGAGGTGAGCAGTTCTTC
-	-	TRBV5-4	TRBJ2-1	CASSLLENNEQFF	TGTGCCAGCAGTTTACTAGAGAACAATGAGCAGTTCTTC
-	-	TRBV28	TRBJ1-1	CASSLIYGQNTEAFF	TGTGCCAGCAGTTTGATATACGGGCAGAACACTGAAGCTTTCTTT
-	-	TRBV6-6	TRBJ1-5	CASRPGQTSNQPQHF	TGTGCCAGCCGGCCTGGACAGACTAGCAATCAGCCCCAGCATTTT
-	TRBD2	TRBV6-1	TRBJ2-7	CASTSSGQSTYEQYF	TGTGCCAGCACCTCTAGCGGCCAATCGACCTACGAGCAGTACTTC
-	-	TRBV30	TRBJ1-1	CAWSRSGTGNTEAFF	TGTGCCTGGAGTAGGTCCGGGACGGGCAACACTGAAGCTTTCTTT
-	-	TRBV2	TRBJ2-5	CASSRGGQRETQYF	TGTGCCAGCAGTAGGGGGGGGCAGAGAGAGACCCAGTACTTC
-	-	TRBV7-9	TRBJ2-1	CASSPARLYKGQFF	TGTGCCAGCAGCCCGGCCCGGCTTTACAAAGGGCAGTTCTTC
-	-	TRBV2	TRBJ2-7	CASNAEILEQYF	TGTGCCAGCAATGCGGAGATCTTAGAGCAGTACTTC